The following is a T cell receptor (beta chain) sequence with its context. The antigen is undetermined. CDR1 and CDR2 (germline): SNHLY, FYNNEI. Trimming cost V 5 bases and J 6 bases; bases outside gene matches: 9. This CDR3 spans 16 amino acids. Clones were sequenced by immunoSEQ multiplex PCR, and TCRdb holds only the in-frame ones, with some missing. This repertoire shows approximately 190,000 clones, approximately 90% found once; its top ten account for 0.99%. This specimen belongs to a study of T cell responses to AZD1222 COVID-19 vaccine. Whole-study context: Pooled together were second doses at about 4 or about 12 weeks.

Study results and limitations: Spike as a whole was targeted by vaccine-associated CD4 TCRs, dominant at 160-218 and 743-854. Clonal diversity was possibly underestimated, and white British individuals and females predominated among donors.

The specimen comprised peripheral blood, sampled on day 0 of AZD1222 vaccination. This TCR came from an adult in good health. J is TRBJ2-2 and V is TRBV2, with 10 bases lining up with TRBD1. The CDR3 spells CASSKTGGASPGELFF. DNA of the CDR3: TGTGCCAGCAGTAAGACAGGGGGCGCCAGTCCCGGGGAGCTGTTTTTT. Drawing the rest from reference TRBV2 and TRBJ2-2, the complete variable domain is EPEVTQTPSHQVTQMGQEVILRCVPISNHLYFYWYRQILGQKVEFLVSFYNNEISEKSEIFDDQFSVERPDGSNFTLKIRSTKLEDSAMYFCASSKTGGASPGELFFGEGSRLTVL.